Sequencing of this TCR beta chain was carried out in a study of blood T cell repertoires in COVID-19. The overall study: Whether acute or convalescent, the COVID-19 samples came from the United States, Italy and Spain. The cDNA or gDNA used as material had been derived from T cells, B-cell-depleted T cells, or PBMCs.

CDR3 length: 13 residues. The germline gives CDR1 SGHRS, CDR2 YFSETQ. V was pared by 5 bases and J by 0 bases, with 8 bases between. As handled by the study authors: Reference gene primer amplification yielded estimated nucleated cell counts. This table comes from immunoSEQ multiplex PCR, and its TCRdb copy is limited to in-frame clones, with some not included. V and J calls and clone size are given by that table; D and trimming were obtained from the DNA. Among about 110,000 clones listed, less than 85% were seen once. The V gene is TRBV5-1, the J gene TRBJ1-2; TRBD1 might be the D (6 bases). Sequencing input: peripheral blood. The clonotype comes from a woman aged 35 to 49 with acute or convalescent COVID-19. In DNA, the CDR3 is TGCGCCAGCAGTAGGGACACTAACTATGGCTACACCTTC. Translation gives CASSRDTNYGYTF.